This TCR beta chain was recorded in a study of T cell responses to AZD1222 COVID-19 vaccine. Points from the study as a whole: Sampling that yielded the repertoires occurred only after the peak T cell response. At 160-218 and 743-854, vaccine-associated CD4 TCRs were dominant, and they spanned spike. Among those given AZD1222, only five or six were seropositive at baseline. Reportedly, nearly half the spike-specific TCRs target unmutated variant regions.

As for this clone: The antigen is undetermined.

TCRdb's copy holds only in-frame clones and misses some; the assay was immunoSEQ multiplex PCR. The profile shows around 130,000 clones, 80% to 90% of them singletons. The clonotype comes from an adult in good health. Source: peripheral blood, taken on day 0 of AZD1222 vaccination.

The CDR3 is CAFPGTLPYEQYF. DNA for the CDR3: TGTGCCTTCCCCGGGACTCTTCCTTACGAGCAGTACTTC. The chain employs TRBV19 and TRBJ2-7; weak D call: TRBD2 (6 bases). This CDR3 has 13 residues. CDR1 LNHDA and CDR2 SQIVND come from the germline V gene (reference sequence). The ends were cut back, 11 bases at V and 4 bases at J, with 18 bases in the middle.